This T cell receptor (beta chain) derives from a study of CD8 T cells in ankylosing spondylitis. Germline CDR1 reads SGHAT; CDR2 reads FQDESV (reference sequence). Trimming shortened V by 5 bases and J by 4 bases, and 21 bases separated the two germline ends. This CDR3 is built from 18 residues. TCRdb processed the 5' RACE reads anew with MiXCR; each CDR3 protein has one entry. The sample holds 400,000 or so distinct CDR3 sequences, roughly a quarter seen once. Notes on this clonotype: Antigen: not known.

Study conclusions and caveats: Seven to nine highly homologous variants formed a TCR beta motif that appeared characteristic of ankylosing spondylitis blood.

This sequence joins TRBV11-1 and TRBJ2-6; D possibly matches TRBD1 or TRBD2 (5 bases each). The receptor's source is a male donor with ankylosing spondylitis. Sample: blood, either unsorted or a sorted T cell fraction (not recorded which). CDR3 coding DNA: TGTGCCAGCAGCAGAGGGACCCCATCCATCTCCGGGGCCAACGTCCTGACTTTC. Amino acid sequence: CASSRGTPSISGANVLTF.